Here is one TCR beta chain with its context. The specificity of this receptor is unknown. Base-call qualities are not available, and no considerably larger clone is one nucleotide away. In Seattle, one collaborating source enrolled patients while the infection was active and tracked those patients longitudinally over the course of disease. Collaborating institutions collected whole blood in K2EDTA tubes following their own protocols. For TCRbeta analysis, collaborator samples were shipped as frozen whole blood, as isolated PBMCs, or as DNA extracted from either sample type. The source of the sample is a study of blood T cell repertoires in COVID-19 (dated by TCRdb to the early 2020s). Context from the whole study: Collaborator samples came from the United States, Italy and Spain and covered acute and convalescent phases of COVID-19. The material from the prospective study consisted of cDNA or gDNA derived from T cells, B-cell-depleted T cells, or PBMCs. Subjects who had been exposed to COVID-19, were actively infected with it, or had recovered from it provided the deeply sampled blood TCRbeta repertoires that made up the dataset. The repertoires were released in a freely available public database intended as a resource for research on the immune response to SARS-CoV-2. The samples were drawn from two sources: the first 160 participants of the ongoing ImmuneRACE study, and 1,000 to 1,500 subjects contributed by 6 global collaborators. Sample metadata almost always included a de-identified subject ID, COVID-19 status, age in years and sex. Where HLA class I and class II types were available, the types were taken from metadata supplied by the sample provider, not from assay-based typing. The paper as a whole reports these results and caveats: The amount of clinical and demographic metadata varied by source and participant and was provided uncurated.

TCRbeta CDR3 regions were amplified from genomic DNA by means of the immunoSEQ Assay, a bias-controlled multiplex PCR. On the authors' methods: Nucleated cell counts per sample were estimated from amplification of reference gene primers within the assay. To quantify the absolute abundance of each unique TCRbeta CDR3 rearrangement, sequence reads were collapsed and filtered. For each sample, productive Simpson clonality was calculated as the square root of Simpson's diversity index over productive rearrangements. TCRdb obtained this table from immuneACCESS and retained in-frame rearrangements with V and J assigned. These tables miss some clones; where compared with another copy, unresolved V genes account for less than half of the shortfall, and the remainder is unexplained. The DNA gave D and trimming, while V, J and clone size come from that table. This sample comprises 500,000 to 600,000 clones, 70% to 90% of them detected only once. Roughly 8% of the sample belongs to the ten largest clones.

Via the germline V gene, CDR1 is ENHRY and CDR2 SYGVKD. V is clipped by 2 bases and J by 6 bases, and the sequence between their germline boundaries is 4 bases long. The cysteine opens and the phenylalanine closes a CDR3 of 11 amino acids. Only CDR3 DNA is held: 33 bases, read in frame from base 1. Material: peripheral blood. The chain couples TRBV10-3 to TRBJ1-1; no D segment can be confidently identified. This clonotype was obtained from a woman aged 45-65 years with COVID-19, enrolled during active disease. The DNA is as follows: TGTGCCATCAGTGAGGGCCCTGAAGCTTTCTTT. This translates into CAISEGPEAFF.